The 11 T cell receptor beta chains given below trace back to one sample, sequenced in a study of cytomegalovirus exposure and HLA in healthy donors. Using immunoSEQ multiplex PCR, the repertoire was profiled, and TCRdb retains in-frame clones only, with some absent. Counted here are 160,000 or so clones, about 86% occurring once; the ten biggest clones make up roughly 1.4%. What was sequenced was PBMCs. These receptors all come from a woman aged 25 to 39 in good health and CMV-seronegative.

The V and J genes are TRBV20-1 and TRBJ2-7; no clear D. The germline CDR1 and CDR2 sequences are DFQATT and SNEGSKA (reference sequence). CDR3 length equals 11 residues. V lost 6 bases to trimming and J lost 5 bases, with 11 bases between them. CDR3 coding DNA: TGCAGTGCCTTCACAGAAAACGAGCAGTACTTC. Protein sequence: CSAFTENEQYF.

Here the CDR3 reads CSVALLAKNIQYF. CDR3 in DNA: TGCAGCGTTGCTCTCTTAGCCAAAAACATTCAGTACTTC. The V and J genes are TRBV29-1 and TRBJ2-4; D unresolved. V shed 4 bases and J shed 0 bases, with 7 bases lying between them. Germline V gives CDR1 SQVTM, CDR2 ANQGSEA. The length of the CDR3 is 13 residues.

The chain recombines TRBV7-9 with TRBJ1-3, with TRBD1 matching over 9 bases. Losses at the gene ends were 4 bases for V and 4 bases for J; bases not matched to a gene: 5. CDR3 length: 15 residues. Looked up from germline, CDR1 is SEHNR and CDR2 is FQNEAQ (reference sequence). Here the CDR3 reads CASSSPTGGGNTIYF. The CDR3 nucleotides are TGTGCCAGCAGCTCTCCGACAGGGGGAGGAAACACCATATATTTT.

The V and J genes are TRBV18 and TRBJ1-1; 8 bases fit TRBD1. In germline, CDR1 is KGHSH, CDR2 LQKENI. V shed 6 bases and J 7 bases; nucleotides not matched to a gene: 4. This CDR3 spans 12 amino acids. CDR3 sequence reads: CASSAGQGEAFF. CDR3 nucleotides: TGTGCCAGCTCCGCTGGACAGGGTGAAGCTTTCTTT.

This sequence joins TRBV11-2 and TRBJ2-3, with D possibly matching TRBD1 (5 bases). Trimming pared 1 base from V and 2 bases from J, leaving 10 bases between. From germline, CDR1 is SGHAT and CDR2 FQNNGV. The CDR3 loop spans 15 amino acids. The CDR3 nucleotides read TGTGCCAGCAGCTTAGGGGGCATCTCCACAGATACGCAGTATTTT. Protein sequence: CASSLGGISTDTQYF.

The chain links TRBV6-6 to TRBJ1-5, with TRBD1 as a possible D gene (6 bases). The CDR3 is made up of 16 amino acids. Trimming left V 7 bases short and J 4 bases short, with 20 bases between. The germline V gene encodes CDR1 MNHNY and CDR2 SVGAGI (reference sequence). This chain's CDR3 is CASIGSPGEWNQPQHF. CDR3 nucleotides: TGTGCCAGCATCGGGTCCCCAGGGGAATGGAATCAGCCCCAGCATTTT.

The CDR3 is CASRSAATGYNEQFF. The CDR3 DNA is TGTGCCAGCAGGTCCGCGGCCACCGGCTACAATGAGCAGTTCTTC. The genes are TRBV6-6 and TRBJ2-1; D is undetermined. CDR3 length equals 15 residues. Germline assignment: CDR1 MNHNY and CDR2 SVGAGI (reference sequence). Trimming stripped 6 bases from V and 3 bases from J, with 15 bases between.

This rearrangement joins TRBV7-6 to TRBJ1-2; D gene ambiguous. The V end lost 5 bases, the J end lost 5 bases, and 21 bases lay between the germline ends. This CDR3 comprises 16 residues. Per the germline V gene, CDR1 is SGHVS and CDR2 is FNYEAQ. DNA of the CDR3: TGTGCCAGCAGCCCGACACGGCCGGGATCGAGTTATGGCTACACCTTC. It specifies CASSPTRPGSSYGYTF.

This chain joins TRBV29-1 and TRBJ2-7, with a possible D match to TRBD1 (6 bases). The CDR3 loop spans 12 amino acids. From germline, CDR1 is SQVTM and CDR2 ANQGSEA. Trimming removed 5 bases from V and 1 base from J, with 9 bases in between. CDR3 bases: TGCAGCGTTCGCCAGGGGTCCTACGAGCAGTACTTC. This gives the protein CSVRQGSYEQYF.

The chain links TRBV6-1 to TRBJ2-1, with D unclear. The CDR3 spans 13 residues. V gave up 4 bases and J gave up 4 bases, with 8 bases separating them. CDR1 MNHNS and CDR2 SASEGT come from the germline V gene. The CDR3 DNA is TGTGCCAGCAGTGCATCACTATACAATGAGCAGTTCTTC. Encoded protein: CASSASLYNEQFF.

This clone has only one observation. The chain combines TRBV7-2 with TRBJ2-5; the D gene is possibly TRBD2 (5 bases). The V end lost 7 bases, the J end lost 0 bases, and 15 bases lay between the germline ends. Looked up from germline, CDR1 is SGHTA and CDR2 is FQGNSA. This CDR3 has 15 amino acids. The CDR3 protein is CASTPRGTDQETQYF. CDR3 DNA sequence: TGTGCCAGCACCCCTCGGGGAACAGACCAAGAGACCCAGTACTTC.